The sequence of this TCR beta chain was determined in a study of cytomegalovirus exposure and HLA in healthy donors. Amplification used 60 Vbeta primers and 13 Jbeta primers. The method was immunoSEQ multiplex PCR; TCRdb's version includes in-frame clones alone and lacks a portion of them. The repertoire holds about 82,000 clones, with 60% to 80% as singletons. The sequenced material came from PBMCs. The TCR sequence derives from a man aged 50 to 59 in good health and CMV-seronegative.

The CDR3 nucleotides are TGTGCCAGCAGCCGCGGGGATGGGGCCGCAGATACGCAGTATTTT. Amino acids: CASSRGDGAADTQYF. The rearrangement links TRBV9 to TRBJ2-3; perhaps TRBD2 as D (6 bases). Germline V gene sequence: CDR1 SGDLS, CDR2 YYNGEE. The ends were cut back, 4 bases at V and 4 bases at J, with 16 bases in the middle. The CDR3 runs 15 residues.